The 22 T cell receptor beta chains given below trace back to one sample, sequenced in a study of blood T cell repertoires in COVID-19. TCRdb's table, derived via immunoSEQ multiplex PCR, lists solely in-frame clones and lacks some. The sample contains some 170,000 clones, around 80% of which appear only once. Material: PBMCs or T cells enriched from blood (not recorded which). These receptors originate from a man between 45 and 60 years old who had recovered from COVID-19.

The gene calls are TRBV5-1 and TRBJ2-1; 16 bases align to TRBD2. V shed 8 bases, J shed 10 bases, and the junction held 12 bases outside the gene matches. This CDR3 contains 16 residues. Germline V gives CDR1 SGHRS, CDR2 YFSETQ. CDR3 nucleotides: TGCGCCAGTTCCGGGACTAGCGGGGGGGCGCGGGGCGAGCAGTTCTTC. This sequence encodes CASSGTSGGARGEQFF.

The rearrangement links TRBV20-1 to TRBJ1-1, with 10 nucleotides matching TRBD1. Losses at the gene ends were 3 bases for V and 5 bases for J; bases not matched to a gene: 9. This CDR3 contains 15 residues. Germline CDR1 and CDR2: DFQATT and SNEGSKA (reference sequence). In DNA, the CDR3 is TGCAGTGCTAGTGGGACAGGGGTAGGATGGACTGAAGCTTTCTTT. It translates to CSASGTGVGWTEAFF.

The chain employs TRBV5-1 and TRBJ2-1; 7 bases align to TRBD1. The CDR3 extends over 13 amino acids. CDR1 SGHRS and CDR2 YFSETQ come from the germline V gene. Losses at the gene ends were 4 bases for V and 9 bases for J; bases not matched to a gene: 7. The CDR3 reads CASSPDREFEQFF. DNA for the CDR3: TGCGCCAGCAGCCCCGACAGGGAATTTGAGCAGTTCTTC.

This chain links TRBV19 with TRBJ1-2, with TRBD1 matching 10 bases. Trimming took 9 bases from V and 5 from J; bases not matched to a gene: 9. Germline CDR1 is LNHDA and CDR2 is SQIVND (reference sequence). There are 14 residues in the CDR3. The CDR3 sequence: CASTGTGDQYGYTF. The CDR3 DNA follows: TGTGCCAGCACCGGGACAGGGGATCAATATGGCTACACCTTC.

The gene calls are TRBV29-1 and TRBJ1-1; a weak D match, TRBD1 (6 bases). The germline V and J ends were trimmed by 1 base and 4 bases, with 10 bases remaining between them. Germline values: CDR1 SQVTM, CDR2 ANQGSEA. This CDR3 has 13 amino acids. For the CDR3, the DNA is TGCAGCGTTGAAGCGCAGGGGATCACTGAAGCTTTCTTT. Translating gives CSVEAQGITEAFF.

J is TRBJ1-5 and V is TRBV25-1, with 9 bases that match TRBD1. Germline-derived CDR1 and CDR2 are MGHDK and SYGVNS. With V trimmed by 4 bases and J by 4 bases, 11 bases remained unmatched. CDR3 length: 17 residues. For the CDR3, the DNA is TGTGCCAGCAGTGCAAGTACAGGGGGCATTTGGAATCAGCCCCAGCATTTT. It translates to CASSASTGGIWNQPQHF.

The V gene is TRBV30, the J gene TRBJ2-2, with 8 bases that match TRBD1. Germline trimming cut 0 bases from V and 5 bases from J; bases unmatched to any gene: 5. Germline loops: CDR1 GTSNPN, CDR2 SVGIG (reference sequence). There are 15 residues in the CDR3. CDR3 sequence (DNA): TGTGCCTGGAGTGTACCCAGGGGGCGAACCGGGGAGCTGTTTTTT. As protein: CAWSVPRGRTGELFF.

This clone was counted a few times. The chain carries TRBV10-1 and TRBJ2-3; 9 nucleotides align to TRBD1. CDR1 is WNHNN, CDR2 SYGVQD, per germline (reference sequence). V trimming: 4 bases; J trimming: 7 bases; junction bases outside the gene matches: 6. This CDR3 has 14 residues. CDR3 DNA: TGCGCCAGCAGTGTTGGACAGGGGACCAATACGCAGTATTTT. This encodes CASSVGQGTNTQYF.

This rearrangement joins TRBV29-1 to TRBJ1-1, with TRBD1 as a possible D gene (6 bases). Trimming removed 6 bases at V and 2 bases at J, with 16 bases between. Germline V CDR1 and CDR2: SQVTM, ANQGSEA. CDR3 length: 14 residues. In DNA, the CDR3 is TGCAGCGTGAAACTCGGGACAAGTAACACTGAAGCTTTCTTT. This encodes CSVKLGTSNTEAFF.

The rearrangement links TRBV24-1 to TRBJ1-5; a possible D gene is TRBD1 (6 bases). Trimming pared 7 bases from V and 4 bases from J, leaving 13 bases between. The CDR3 loop spans 14 amino acids. The V gene's germline CDR1 is KGHDR and CDR2 SFDVKD. Written as DNA, the CDR3 is TGTGCCACCAGCGAGACAGGCCGGAATCAGCCCCAGCATTTT. It translates to CATSETGRNQPQHF.

The rearrangement uses TRBV5-1 and TRBJ2-1, with TRBD1 matching 9 bases. The germline V gene has CDR1 SGHRS and CDR2 YFSETQ. Trimming took 4 bases from V and 0 from J; bases not matched to a gene: 8. The length of the CDR3 is 17 residues. This chain's CDR3 is CASSTGQGFSSYNEQFF. CDR3 sequence (DNA): TGCGCCAGCAGCACCGGACAGGGGTTTAGCTCCTACAATGAGCAGTTCTTC.

The CDR3 loop is CASSQERGGQETQYF. CDR3 DNA: TGTGCCAGCAGCCAAGAGCGGGGGGGCCAAGAGACCCAGTACTTC. The genes are TRBV4-2 and TRBJ2-5, with 9 bases identical to TRBD2. Germline CDR1 and CDR2: LGHNA and YNFKEQ. V trimming: 0 bases; J trimming: 1 base; junction bases outside the gene matches: 0. The CDR3 extends over 15 amino acids.

V usage is TRBV9 and J usage is TRBJ1-4; D is perhaps TRBD1 (6 bases). CDR1 is SGDLS and CDR2 is YYNGEE in the germline V gene. V was trimmed by 2 bases and J by 2 bases, leaving 10 bases between them. CDR3 size: 15 residues. The CDR3 nucleotides read TGTGCCAGCAGCGTGACTACAGGGACTAATGAAAAACTGTTTTTT. It translates to CASSVTTGTNEKLFF.

This clone was detected once. The rearrangement links TRBV3-1 (or the pseudogene TRBV3-2) to TRBJ2-4; 15 bases match TRBD2. The V segment lost 4 bases and the J segment 8 bases; nucleotides outside the gene matches: 0. This CDR3 is 14 amino acids long. Germline CDR1 LGHDT, CDR2 YNNKEL (reference sequence). CDR3 in DNA: TGTGCCAGCAGCCGGACTAGCGGGGGGGACATTCAGTACTTC. This gives the protein CASSRTSGGDIQYF.

This chain links TRBV5-1 with TRBJ2-7; 7 bases map to TRBD1. The CDR3 covers 14 residues. The V gene's germline CDR1 is SGHRS and CDR2 YFSETQ. J lost 3 bases, V lost 3 bases, and 6 bases had no gene match. In nucleotides, the CDR3 is TGCGCCAGCAGCTCCGCCGACAGGGACTACGAGCAGTACTTC. Protein: CASSSADRDYEQYF. Full variable domain (remainder filled in from reference TRBV5-1 and TRBJ2-7): KAGVTQTPRYLIKTRGQQVTLSCSPISGHRSVSWYQQTPGQGLQFLFEYFSETQRNKGNFPGRFSGRQFSNSRSEMNVSTLELGDSALYLCASSSADRDYEQYFGPGTRLTVT.

The chain joins TRBV28 to TRBJ2-5; 7 bases line up with TRBD2. Germline trimming cut 6 bases from V and 4 bases from J; bases unmatched to any gene: 14. CDR1 and CDR2 (germline): MDHEN, SYDVKM. The length of the CDR3 is 16 residues. The CDR3, as DNA: TGTGCCAGCAGGAGGGGTGGCGGGGGTCGAGGAGAGACCCAGTACTTC. Translated, it gives CASRRGGGGRGETQYF.

The V call is TRBV6-1, the J call TRBJ1-3; tentatively, D is TRBD1 (6 bases). The CDR3 covers 15 residues. V shed 2 bases and J shed 2 bases, with 10 bases lying between them. Germline V gives CDR1 MNHNS, CDR2 SASEGT. CDR3 residues: CASSEQGFTGNTIYF. In DNA form, the CDR3 reads TGTGCCAGCAGTGAACAGGGGTTCACTGGAAACACCATATATTTT.

The rearrangement uses TRBV9 and TRBJ1-2; 10 bases fit TRBD1. The junction had 6 bases not matched to a gene; V was cut back by 3 bases and J by 1 base. The CDR3 has 16 amino acids. From germline, CDR1 is SGDLS and CDR2 YYNGEE. DNA of the CDR3: TGTGCCAGCAGCGCCGGGACAGGGGCCTTTAACTATGGCTACACCTTC. Translation gives CASSAGTGAFNYGYTF.

This clone was found a few times. The gene calls are TRBV5-1 and TRBJ2-3, with D possibly being TRBD2 (5 bases). Trimming shortened V by 3 bases and J by 5 bases, and 16 bases separated the two germline ends. The CDR3 runs to 15 residues. Germline V gives CDR1 SGHRS, CDR2 YFSETQ. This chain's CDR3 is CASSSYRTDKDTQYF. The CDR3 DNA sequence: TGCGCCAGCAGCTCCTACCGGACTGACAAAGATACGCAGTATTTT.

This clone was seen a handful of times. The V gene is TRBV6-1, the J gene TRBJ1-6; the D is unclear. Germline V CDR1 and CDR2: MNHNS, SASEGT. The CDR3 contains 13 residues. The V end lost 3 bases, the J end lost 9 bases, and 9 bases lay between the germline ends. CDR3 nucleotides: TGTGCCAGCAGTGACCGACTTGGTTCACCCCTCCACTTT. It codes for CASSDRLGSPLHF.

Worth noting for this clone: Likely a read error: the CDR3 ends without its conserved phenylalanine or tryptophan. The limits of the CDR3 on the DNA are not certain, so only TCRdb's listed CDR3 is given. V is TRBV6-5 and J is TRBJ2-4; the tabulated D call, TRBD2, remains unverified against the DNA. The CDR3 has 12 residues if both end residues are counted. Germline V CDR1 and CDR2: MNHEY, SVGAGI. CDR3 sequence: CASRLEGGGGIY.

The chain is built from TRBV27 and TRBJ2-7, with 9 bases aligning to TRBD2. V gave up 3 bases and J gave up 0 bases; unmatched junction bases: 6. The CDR3 is made up of 16 amino acids. The germline CDR1 and CDR2 sequences are MNHEY and SMNVEV (reference sequence). In DNA, the CDR3 is TGTGCCAGCAGTTTCGCTGCGGGGGGGAGCTCCTACGAGCAGTACTTC. Translating it yields CASSFAAGGSSYEQYF.